Shown below are 13 T cell receptor beta chains from a single sample sequenced in a study of Graves' ophthalmopathy and Graves' hyperthyroidism. Using RNA transcripts, the TCR beta CDR3 regions were amplified. In the first round, RT-PCR was carried out with HTBI primers, and a multiplex PCR formed the second round. TCRdb re-analysed the multiplex PCR reads in MiXCR, keeping a single row per CDR3 protein. The repertoire holds 200,000 to 250,000 distinct CDR3 sequences, with about 22% as singletons. The material sequenced was peripheral blood. The source of these receptors is a woman between 45 and 60 years old with Graves' ophthalmopathy.

This clonotype came up many times. The V gene is TRBV12-3 or TRBV12-4, the J gene TRBJ1-1; TRBD1 is a possible D gene (6 bases). This CDR3 comprises 14 residues. Trimming shortened V by 6 bases and J by 3 bases, and 14 bases separated the two germline ends. This CDR3 reads CASSLPRTDTEAFF. DNA for the CDR3: TGTGCCAGCAGCTTACCTCGGACAGACACTGAAGCTTTCTTT.

The table lists this clonotype with many counts. V is TRBV5-1 and J is TRBJ2-7; 7 bases fit TRBD2. V was pared by 2 bases and J by 4 bases, with 6 bases of the junction left unmatched. The CDR3 covers 14 residues. CDR1 is SGHRS, CDR2 YFSETQ, per germline. CDR3 amino acids: CASSFSSGSYEQYF. The CDR3 region has the DNA TGCGCCAGCAGCTTTTCTAGCGGATCATACGAGCAGTACTTC.

This clonotype was found many times. The chain carries TRBV6-2 or TRBV6-3 and TRBJ1-5; 9 nucleotides line up with TRBD1. V was clipped by 6 bases and J by 2 bases; unmatched bases: 5. Germline lookup yields CDR1 MNHEY and CDR2 SVGEGT. This CDR3 has 15 residues. CDR3 protein: CASSFRTGGNQPQHF. The DNA for the CDR3 is TGTGCCAGCAGCTTCCGGACAGGGGGCAATCAGCCCCAGCATTTT.

The table lists this clonotype with many counts. CDR3 protein: CASSGRLARWGSYEQYF. The CDR3 nucleotides are TGTGCCAGTAGCGGTCGACTAGCCCGGTGGGGTTCCTACGAGCAGTACTTC. The chain is built from TRBV19 and TRBJ2-7; TRBD2 matches 7 bases. J gave up 1 base and V 6 bases, and 15 bases lay outside the gene matches. Germline V gene sequence: CDR1 LNHDA, CDR2 SQIVND (reference sequence). This CDR3 contains 17 residues.

This clonotype was counted many times. The CDR3 DNA follows: TGTGCTAGTGCCCTCCACGTGGGGGGGTATAATTCACCCCTCCACTTT. Encoded protein: CASALHVGGYNSPLHF. The V and J genes are TRBV12-5 and TRBJ1-6, with a weak D call TRBD1 (5 bases). V was pared by 7 bases and J by 4 bases, with 17 bases between. Germline V gene lookup returns CDR1 LGHNT and CDR2 FRNRAP. There are 16 residues in the CDR3.

The chain uses TRBV11-3 and TRBJ1-5, with TRBD1 as a possible D gene (6 bases). CDR1 SGHNT and CDR2 YENEEA come from the germline V gene. This CDR3 comprises 15 residues. V lost 2 bases and J 6 bases, leaving 14 bases between the germline ends. CDR3 nucleotide sequence: TGTGCCAGCAGCTTAAGGGGGTCACGGACTCAGCCCCAGCATTTT. Translated, it gives CASSLRGSRTQPQHF.

The sample holds many counts of this clonotype. V gene TRBV7-6 combines with J gene TRBJ2-7; no clear D gene. V lost 5 bases and J lost 2, with 16 bases in between. Germline V gives CDR1 SGHVS, CDR2 FNYEAQ. The CDR3 is made up of 15 amino acids. CDR3 protein: CASSPDLRRAYEQYF. The CDR3 DNA follows: TGTGCCAGCAGCCCAGATCTTCGACGGGCCTACGAGCAGTACTTC.

This clonotype was seen repeatedly, ten times or more. This chain links TRBV9 with TRBJ2-7; D is unclear. The CDR3 has 16 residues. Trimming shortened V by 3 bases and J by 0 bases, and 16 bases separated the two germline ends. Germline assignment: CDR1 SGDLS and CDR2 YYNGEE. DNA of the CDR3: TGTGCCAGCAGCGCCAGCTGGGGAACGAGCTCCTACGAGCAGTACTTC. It encodes CASSASWGTSSYEQYF.

V is TRBV11-3 and J is TRBJ1-6, with a weak D call TRBD1 (5 bases). The V gene lost 0 bases and the J gene lost 7 bases, with 10 bases spanning the gap. Per the germline V gene, CDR1 is SGHNT and CDR2 is YENEEA. The CDR3 consists of 15 residues. The CDR3 nucleotides read TGTGCCAGCAGCTTAGAGGGGGAGTTAAATTCACCCCTCCACTTT. Protein sequence: CASSLEGELNSPLHF.

In this sample, this clonotype turned up a few times. V and J are TRBV10-2 and TRBJ2-7; 8 nucleotides agree with TRBD2. V lost 7 bases, J lost 4 bases, and 12 bases stayed unmatched. Germline assignment: CDR1 WSHSY and CDR2 SAAADI. CDR3 length equals 15 residues. CDR3: CASKAISGTRYEQYF. CDR3 nucleotides: TGCGCCAGCAAGGCCATTAGCGGGACGCGGTACGAGCAGTACTTC.

This clonotype was seen repeatedly, ten times or more. The chain joins TRBV6-1 to TRBJ2-3; 9 bases map to TRBD2. The CDR3 is 15 amino acids. The ends lost 5 bases at V and 0 bases at J; junction bases unmatched: 3. The germline V gene has CDR1 MNHNS and CDR2 SASEGT. CDR3 sequence: CASSLAGPSTDTQYF. Written as DNA, the CDR3 is TGTGCCAGCAGTCTAGCGGGACCCAGCACAGATACGCAGTATTTT.

This clonotype was detected ten times or more. One junction end does not reproduce the germline sequence, and a read error may be involved. The rearrangement uses TRBV28 and TRBJ2-7, with D tentatively TRBD1 or TRBD2 (5 bases each). Germline CDR1 is MDHEN and CDR2 is SYDVKM. This CDR3 is 13 amino acids long. CDR3 loop: CACSFRGTYEQYF. The CDR3 DNA follows: TGTGCCTGCAGTTTTCGGGGCACCTACGAGCAGTACTTC. The full variable domain, with the rest looked up from reference TRBV28 and TRBJ2-7, is DVKVTQSSRYLVKRTGEKVFLECVQDMDHENMFWYRQDPGLGLRLIYFSYDVKMKEKGDIPEGYSVSREKKERFSLILESASTNQTSMYLCACSFRGTYEQYFGPGTRLTVT.

At least ten counts were recorded for this clonotype. This chain uses TRBV9 with TRBJ2-6; D unclear. In germline, CDR1 is SGDLS, CDR2 YYNGEE. Trimming pared 0 bases from V and 0 bases from J, leaving 7 bases between. This CDR3 is built from 16 residues. CDR3 nucleotide sequence: TGTGCCAGCAGCGTAGCCTCCGGCTCTGGGGCCAACGTCCTGACTTTC. Residues: CASSVASGSGANVLTF.